The entry below gives a single TCR beta chain sequence along with its context. The sample originates from a study of T cells in Graves' hyperthyroidism and ophthalmopathy. RNA transcripts provided the source from which TCR beta CDR3 regions were amplified. Researchers ran a first-round RT-PCR on the TCR CDR3 using the HTBI primer set. TCRdb reprocessed the multiplex PCR reads with MiXCR, giving one entry per CDR3 protein. Seen here are about 640,000 distinct CDR3 sequences, roughly 20% observed once, and the top ten hold approximately 30%. This sequence originates from a man aged 25-45 years with Graves' ophthalmopathy. The sequencing sample was made of blood.

The CDR3 coding sequence is TGTGCCATCAGTGCTGACAGTACGAACACCGGGGAGCTGTTTTTT. This encodes CAISADSTNTGELFF. This chain joins TRBV10-3 and TRBJ2-2; weak D call: TRBD1 (5 bases). This CDR3 spans 15 amino acids. Germline V lookup: CDR1 ENHRY, CDR2 SYGVKD. With 4 bases removed from V and 0 bases from J, the gap between germline ends came to 9 bases.